This TCR beta chain was captured in a study of T-cell memory formation after mild COVID-19 listed by TCRdb under 2021. For context, the study as a whole: TCR sequence clusters from the two donors were found to be largely donor specific. In a couple of donors, T-cell clones that expanded and contracted after mild COVID-19 were tracked by sequencing TCRalpha and TCRbeta repertoires over time. The cohort was made up of two young adult volunteers, one female and one male, who were previously healthy.

About this clonotype: What this receptor recognizes is not known. Base qualities are missing; no much larger clone stands one base away.

Ficoll-Paque density gradient centrifugation was the method used to isolate PBMCs. The run used an Illumina NovaSeq 6000. cDNA libraries for TCRalpha and TCRbeta were prepared by 5'RACE using constant-segment primers, with sample barcodes and unique molecular identifiers added. Trizol reagent was used to extract RNA from every sample. The libraries were amplified in two PCR steps, and the second step added a second sample barcode and Illumina TruSeq adapters. The libraries were sequenced on an Illumina NovaSeq using 2 x 150 bp paired-end reads. Processing in the source paper ran as follows. The reads were demultiplexed and collapsed into UMI-guided consensus sequences using migec v1.2.7. Using mixcr v2.1.11, the UMI consensuses were aligned to TRA and TRB V and J templates and assembled into clonotypes. A clonotype was counted as expanded or contracted only when both edgeR and NoisET called the clonotype significant, with the noise models trained on biological replicates. edgeR calls used a false discovery rate-adjusted p below 0.01 and a log2 fold-change threshold of 1. As an exploratory analysis of dynamics, PCA with hierarchical clustering was applied to max-normalized trajectories of the 1000 most abundant clonotypes. The CD4 or CD8 phenotype of responding clones was assigned using the separately sequenced CD4+ and CD8+ repertoires. Starting from the raw public reads, TCRdb applied fastp trimming at Q25, assembled clones with MiXCR and retained in-frame beta chains. Each record represents a unique CDR3 protein, reported with the most common genes and DNA among its rows. The V and J calls reflect TCRdb's pipeline rather than the authors' work. The sample table holds over 300,000 distinct CDR3 sequences, of which around 20% were seen once. The ten largest clonotypes hold under 25% of the sample.

Paper-wide results and their limitations: Clones contracting from day 15 to 85 had balanced CD4/CD8 phenotypes, while a second wave expanding from day 15 to 37 was biased towards CD4+. SARS-CoV-2 specificity was not confirmed for the second-wave clones peaking on day 37. The study included only two mild cases, and larger cohorts that include severe cases with pre-infection samples were judged to be necessary. Contracting CD4+ clones appeared mostly in the CM and EM memory subsets, whereas CD8+ clones were enriched in EMRA. Some responding clones were found in pre-infection memory, which suggests that pre-existing cross-reactive memory T cells took part in the SARS-CoV-2 response.

CDR1 MNHEY and CDR2 SMNVEV were looked up in the germline V gene (reference sequence). At the junction V is shortened by 6 bases and J by 7 bases; bases outside the gene matches: 12. Counted from cysteine to phenylalanine, this CDR3 has 15 amino acids. Solely the CDR3 DNA is kept, with 45 bases framed from the first base. The sample was PBMCs or a T cell subset sorted from them (not recorded which). The receptor comes from a man aged 18 to 29 who had mild COVID-19 (a few samples of this study predate the infection). The sample titles of this study are shuffled in the database, so cell type and time point are left out; the donor was told from shared clones. Here the chain combines TRBV27 and TRBJ1-5; 7 bases in the junction line up with TRBD1. The CDR3 sequence is CASSPGTVGGQPQHF. Read as DNA, the sequence is TGTGCCAGCAGCCCTGGGACAGTAGGCGGCCAGCCCCAGCATTTT.